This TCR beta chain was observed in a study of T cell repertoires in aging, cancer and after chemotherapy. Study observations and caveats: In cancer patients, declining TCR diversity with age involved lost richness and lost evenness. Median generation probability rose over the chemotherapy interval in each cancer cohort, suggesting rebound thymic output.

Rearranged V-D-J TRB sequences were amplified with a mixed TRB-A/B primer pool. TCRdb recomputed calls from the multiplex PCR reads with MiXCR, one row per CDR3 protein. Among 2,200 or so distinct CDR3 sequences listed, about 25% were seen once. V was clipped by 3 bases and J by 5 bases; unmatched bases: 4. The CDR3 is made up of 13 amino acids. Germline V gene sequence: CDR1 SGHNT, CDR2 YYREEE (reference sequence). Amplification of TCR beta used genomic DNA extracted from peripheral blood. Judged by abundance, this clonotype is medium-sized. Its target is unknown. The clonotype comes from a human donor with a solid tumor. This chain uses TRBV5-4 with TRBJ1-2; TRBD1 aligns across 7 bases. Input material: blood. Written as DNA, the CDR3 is TGTGCCAGCAGCTCCACAGGGGATTATGGCTACACCTTC. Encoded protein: CASSSTGDYGYTF. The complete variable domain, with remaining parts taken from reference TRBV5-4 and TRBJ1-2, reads ETGVTQSPTHLIKTRGQQVTLRCSSQSGHNTVSWYQQALGQGPQFIFQYYREEENGRGNFPPRFSGLQFPNYSSELNVNALELDDSALYLCASSSTGDYGYTFGSGTRLTVV.